This TCR beta chain was identified during a study of T cell changes during pregnancy in multiple sclerosis. Method: immunoSEQ multiplex PCR; TCRdb's copy keeps in-frame clones and lacks some. The repertoire has more than 55,000 clones, approximately 90% of them found once; the top ten carry approximately 3.8%. Germline CDR1 is SGDLS and CDR2 is YYNGEE. The ends were cut back, 6 bases at V and 4 bases at J, with 13 bases in the middle. CDR3 size: 13 residues. This TCR came from a female donor in good health, enrolled as a control in a pregnancy study. The starting material was peripheral blood, obtained after pregnancy. The rearrangement links TRBV9 to TRBJ1-2, with a weak D call TRBD1 (5 bases). The CDR3 protein is CASTDSWGYGYTF. CDR3 DNA sequence: TGTGCCAGCACCGACAGTTGGGGCTATGGCTACACCTTC.